Below are 17 T cell receptor beta chains sequenced from a single sample in a study of shared clonotypes between healthy human individuals. Profiling relied on immunoSEQ multiplex PCR, and the TCRdb table lists in-frame clones only, not all of them. The sample lists 1 million to 1.3 million clones, 75% to 85% occurring once. Source material: memory CD4+ T cells from PBMCs. Subset specified: CD45RA-negative fraction. The receptor set was obtained from a man in his late teens or twenties in good health. Some clones in this sample may be carry-over from other donors' samples.

The rearrangement links TRBV5-6 to TRBJ2-3; 10 bases line up with TRBD1. Germline loops: CDR1 SGHDT, CDR2 YYEEEE. The J segment lost 3 bases and the V segment lost 4 bases, leaving 8 bases of the junction unmatched. The CDR3 covers 16 residues. CDR3 in amino acids: CASSLDPGQGTDTQYF. The CDR3 DNA is TGTGCCAGCAGCCTGGATCCGGGACAGGGGACAGATACGCAGTATTTT.

The rearrangement uses TRBV6-1 and TRBJ1-1, with a tentative D call TRBD1 (5 bases). This CDR3 has 13 residues. With 11 bases removed from V and 1 base from J, the gap between germline ends came to 14 bases. Germline V lookup: CDR1 MNHNS, CDR2 SASEGT. The CDR3 sequence is CAGRGQTNTEAFF. CDR3 coding DNA: TGTGCCGGGAGGGGCCAAACGAACACTGAAGCTTTCTTT.

The rearrangement links TRBV19 to TRBJ1-2; D unclear. CDR1 and CDR2 (germline): LNHDA, SQIVND (reference sequence). Trimming took off 3 bases at V and 7 bases at J, with 9 bases between the two ends. This CDR3 comprises 12 residues. The CDR3 sequence: CASSIPPGGYTF. The CDR3 DNA sequence: TGTGCCAGTAGTATTCCCCCTGGTGGCTACACCTTC.

There are a few counts of this clone. The CDR3 protein is CASSPGQGIGELFF. The CDR3 DNA is TGTGCCAGCAGCCCCGGACAGGGCATCGGGGAGCTGTTTTTT. The chain uses TRBV28 and TRBJ2-2; TRBD1 matches 8 bases. The CDR3 loop spans 14 amino acids. CDR1 is MDHEN, CDR2 SYDVKM, per germline. With V trimmed by 6 bases and J by 7 bases, 7 bases remained unmatched.

The rearrangement joins TRBV19 to TRBJ1-5, with a possible D match to TRBD1 (6 bases). Per germline, CDR1 LNHDA and CDR2 SQIVND (reference sequence). This CDR3 contains 14 residues. Trimming took 2 bases from V and 7 from J, leaving 12 bases between them. CDR3 sequence: CASSITGNGQPQHF. Here the CDR3 DNA reads TGTGCCAGTAGTATAACAGGGAATGGGCAGCCCCAGCATTTT.

The chain links TRBV10-2 to TRBJ1-2, with 9 bases that match TRBD1. V shed 5 bases and J 2 bases; nucleotides not matched to a gene: 3. CDR3 length: 14 residues. Germline CDR1 is WSHSY and CDR2 is SAAADI. In DNA, the CDR3 is TGCGCCAGCAGTACAGGGGGCAAGAACTATGGCTACACCTTC. Protein product: CASSTGGKNYGYTF.

As concerns this clone: Relative to the germline gene, one junction end is altered; a read error may explain this. This chain links TRBV20-1 with TRBJ2-1; maybe TRBD2 (6 bases). CDR1 and CDR2 from the germline V gene are DFQATT and SNEGSKA (reference sequence). The CDR3 loop spans 9 amino acids. This chain's CDR3 is CRPGLELFF. DNA for the CDR3: TGCAGACCGGGACTGGAGCTGTTCTTC.

The chain is built from TRBV9 and TRBJ1-3; tentatively, D is TRBD1 (5 bases). Germline V gene sequence: CDR1 SGDLS, CDR2 YYNGEE. V was shortened by 4 bases and J by 2 bases, with 16 bases between the two germline ends. CDR3 length equals 16 residues. The CDR3 DNA reads as TGTGCCAGCAGCCCGAGGTTTTGGGGGACTGGAAACACCATATATTTT. It specifies CASSPRFWGTGNTIYF.

DNA of the CDR3: TGTGCCAGCAGTGCTCGGGCTAGCGGGAGTGTTGCCAAAAACATTCAGTACTTC. Residues: CASSARASGSVAKNIQYF. This chain joins TRBV28 and TRBJ2-4; 10 bases agree with TRBD2. CDR1 and CDR2 (germline): MDHEN, SYDVKM. The CDR3 is made up of 18 amino acids. Trimming removed 5 bases from V and 1 base from J; junction bases left unmatched: 11.

This sequence joins TRBV30 and TRBJ2-1; 9 nucleotides match TRBD1. The CDR3 has 20 residues. With V trimmed by 0 bases and J by 3 bases, 18 bases remained unmatched. The germline CDR1 and CDR2 sequences are GTSNPN and SVGIG (reference sequence). The CDR3 protein is CAWSVWVVSPDRGLYNEQFF. For the CDR3, the DNA is TGTGCCTGGAGTGTTTGGGTTGTTTCCCCGGACAGGGGTCTCTACAATGAGCAGTTCTTC. The full variable domain, with the rest looked up from reference TRBV30 and TRBJ2-1, is SQTIHQWPATLVQPVGSPLSLECTVEGTSNPNLYWYRQAAGRGLQLLFYSVGIGQISSEVPQNLSASRPQDRQFILSSKKLLLSDSGFYLCAWSVWVVSPDRGLYNEQFFGPGTRLTVL.

This chain links TRBV2 with TRBJ2-3; no clear D gene. The CDR3 spans 13 residues. Germline V gives CDR1 SNHLY, CDR2 FYNNEI. V lost 4 bases, J lost 5 bases, and 10 bases lay in between. This chain's CDR3 is CASSVGLGDTQYF. CDR3 DNA sequence: TGTGCCAGCAGTGTGGGGTTGGGAGATACGCAGTATTTT.

This chain connects TRBV30 to TRBJ1-1, with TRBD1 identical over 9 bases. Germline V gene data show CDR1 as GTSNPN and CDR2 as SVGIG (reference sequence). Trimming took 0 bases from V and 7 from J; bases not matched to a gene: 6. The CDR3 consists of 14 residues. CDR3 sequence: CAWSVTGGRGEAFF. The CDR3 DNA sequence: TGTGCCTGGAGTGTAACAGGGGGCCGGGGTGAAGCTTTCTTT.

This clone was recorded a few times. This sequence joins TRBV2 and TRBJ1-2; D not resolved. Germline V CDR1 and CDR2: SNHLY, FYNNEI. V was clipped by 7 bases and J by 4 bases, with 7 bases between them. The length of the CDR3 is 11 residues. The CDR3 protein is CASTRAYGYTF. For the CDR3, the DNA is TGTGCCAGCACCCGGGCCTATGGCTACACCTTC.

The chain links TRBV2 to TRBJ1-4; D is possibly TRBD1 (6 bases). Per the germline V gene, CDR1 is SNHLY and CDR2 is FYNNEI. This CDR3 is built from 14 residues. V was trimmed by 4 bases and J by 4 bases, leaving 10 bases between them. In nucleotides, the CDR3 is TGTGCCAGCAGTGTAACAGGGTTTAATGAAAAACTGTTTTTT. This sequence encodes CASSVTGFNEKLFF.

The chain joins TRBV5-4 to TRBJ2-2; D is uncertain. CDR3 length equals 15 residues. The V end lost 2 bases, the J end lost 6 bases, and 14 bases lay between the germline ends. Germline CDR1 reads SGHNT; CDR2 reads YYREEE (reference sequence). CDR3 in amino acids: CASSFSLGTPGELFF. The CDR3 DNA follows: TGTGCCAGCAGCTTCTCCTTGGGAACCCCCGGGGAGCTGTTTTTT. Combining the CDR3 with reference TRBV5-4 and TRBJ2-2 gives the whole variable domain ETGVTQSPTHLIKTRGQQVTLRCSSQSGHNTVSWYQQALGQGPQFIFQYYREEENGRGNFPPRFSGLQFPNYSSELNVNALELDDSALYLCASSFSLGTPGELFFGEGSRLTVL.

This clone was picked up a small number of times. V gene TRBV15 combines with J gene TRBJ2-7; perhaps TRBD1 as D (5 bases). Per the germline V gene, CDR1 is LNHNV and CDR2 is YYDKDF (reference sequence). CDR3 length equals 14 residues. V was cut by 5 bases and J by 2 bases, with 13 bases left in between. The CDR3 DNA follows: TGTGCCACCAGCGGAAGACAGAACCCCTACGAGCAGTACTTC. It translates to CATSGRQNPYEQYF.

As for this clone: Additional DNA sequences in this sample encode the identical CDR3. This rearrangement joins TRBV30 to TRBJ1-2; 10 positions match TRBD1. This CDR3 has 14 amino acids. The trim removed 3 bases at V and 3 bases at J, leaving 4 bases unmatched. The germline V gene has CDR1 GTSNPN and CDR2 SVGIG (reference sequence). CDR3 sequence: CAWSRQGADYGYTF. The CDR3 nucleotides read TGTGCCTGGAGCCGACAGGGGGCGGACTATGGCTACACCTTC.